These 31 T cell receptor beta chains share one sample of origin, sequenced in a study of T cell responses to AZD1222 COVID-19 vaccine. Some clones are missing from TCRdb's copy, which holds only in-frame ones; the method was immunoSEQ multiplex PCR. The data hold about 190,000 clones, with just over 90% observed a single time. Sequencing used peripheral blood, obtained 28 days after the second dose of the MenACWY control vaccine. The receptors shown here come from an adult who received the MenACWY meningococcal vaccine as a control.

The CDR3 reads CASSSGQGALWTEAFF. Written as DNA, the CDR3 is TGTGCCAGCAGCTCCGGACAGGGGGCGTTGTGGACTGAAGCTTTCTTT. This rearrangement joins TRBV7-8 to TRBJ1-1; 11 bases are a match to TRBD1. From germline, CDR1 is SGHVS and CDR2 FQNEAQ. The CDR3 contains 16 residues. V shed 4 bases and J 5 bases; nucleotides not matched to a gene: 9.

The gene calls are TRBV9 and TRBJ1-2; D is undetermined. The CDR3 runs to 14 residues. Looked up from germline, CDR1 is SGDLS and CDR2 is YYNGEE. The germline V and J ends were trimmed by 4 bases and 3 bases, with 13 bases remaining between them. The CDR3: CASSLPGSHYGYTF. CDR3 sequence (DNA): TGTGCCAGCAGCCTTCCGGGATCGCACTATGGCTACACCTTC. Full variable domain (outside the CDR3, taken from reference TRBV9 and TRBJ1-2): DSGVTQTPKHLITATGQRVTLRCSPRSGDLSVYWYQQSLDQGLQFLIQYYNGEERAKGNILERFSAQQFPDLHSELNLSSLELGDSALYFCASSLPGSHYGYTFGSGTRLTVV.

V usage is TRBV10-2 and J usage is TRBJ1-1; 8 nucleotides line up with TRBD1. The CDR3 runs to 14 residues. Germline lookup yields CDR1 WSHSY and CDR2 SAAADI. The junction had 6 bases not matched to a gene; V was cut back by 7 bases and J by 2 bases. The CDR3: CASKETGVNTEAFF. The CDR3 region has the DNA TGCGCCAGCAAGGAGACAGGGGTAAACACTGAAGCTTTCTTT.

The rearrangement links TRBV4-1 to TRBJ2-1; D may be TRBD2 (5 bases). Germline-derived CDR1 and CDR2 are MGHRA and YSYEKL. Deletions cut 4 bases from V and 0 bases from J, with 13 bases between. The CDR3 has 16 residues. As DNA, the CDR3 is TGCGCCAGCAGCCTCGGAGGCTCGAGCTCCTACAATGAGCAGTTCTTC. It encodes CASSLGGSSSYNEQFF.

The chain combines TRBV6-1 with TRBJ2-1, with D possibly being TRBD1 (5 bases). The germline V gene has CDR1 MNHNS and CDR2 SASEGT. Trimming removed 7 bases from V and 5 bases from J, with 15 bases in between. The CDR3 consists of 14 residues. CDR3 sequence reads: CASKNWAGNNEQFF. As DNA, the CDR3 is TGTGCCAGCAAAAACTGGGCAGGGAACAATGAGCAGTTCTTC.

The chain joins TRBV6-5 to TRBJ2-7, with 8 bases aligning to TRBD1. Germline lookup yields CDR1 MNHEY and CDR2 SVGAGI. This CDR3 has 14 residues. The V gene end was trimmed by 0 bases and the J gene end by 7 bases; junction bases not matched to a gene: 5. The CDR3 sequence: CASSYSTGQGEQYF. The CDR3 DNA follows: TGTGCCAGCAGTTACTCGACCGGACAGGGAGAGCAGTACTTC.

This clone was seen only once. The rearrangement uses TRBV27 and TRBJ1-1, with 10 bases fitting TRBD1. The CDR3 length is 16 residues. The V segment lost 6 bases and the J segment 1 base; nucleotides outside the gene matches: 8. The germline V gene encodes CDR1 MNHEY and CDR2 SMNVEV (reference sequence). The CDR3 bases are TGTGCCAGCAGCCCTTTAGACAGGGGGCGGAACACTGAAGCTTTCTTT. Translating it yields CASSPLDRGRNTEAFF.

The gene calls are TRBV7-6 and TRBJ1-4, with 8 bases lining up with TRBD1. The germline V gene encodes CDR1 SGHVS and CDR2 FNYEAQ. After removal of 4 bases from V and 7 bases from J, the junction contained 5 bases not matched to a gene. The CDR3 spans 14 residues. CDR3 nucleotide sequence: TGTGCCAGCAGCTCTGGACAGGGCGGTGAAAAACTGTTTTTT. Protein product: CASSSGQGGEKLFF.

The V gene is TRBV5-8, the J gene TRBJ2-1; D may be TRBD2 (6 bases). Trimming pared 1 base from V and 4 bases from J, leaving 12 bases between. There are 15 residues in the CDR3. Germline CDR1 is SGHTS and CDR2 is YDEGEE. In DNA form, the CDR3 reads TGTGCCAGCAGCTTGATATTGGGAGGTTACAATGAGCAGTTCTTC. Amino acid sequence: CASSLILGGYNEQFF.

V is TRBV9 and J is TRBJ2-6; D gene uncertain. Germline CDR1 is SGDLS and CDR2 is YYNGEE. The CDR3 sequence is 13 residues long. The V end was cut by 4 bases, the J end by 1 base, with 3 bases between. The CDR3: CASSMSGANVLTF. The DNA of the CDR3 is TGTGCCAGCAGCATGTCTGGGGCCAACGTCCTGACTTTC.

The rearrangement joins TRBV5-1 to TRBJ1-4; D gene unclear. Germline V gene lookup returns CDR1 SGHRS and CDR2 YFSETQ. This CDR3 has 16 amino acids. Deletions cut 4 bases from V and 1 base from J, with 14 bases between. CDR3 DNA: TGCGCCAGCAGCCCAATCGTCAGGCAAACTAATGAAAAACTGTTTTTT. Amino acids: CASSPIVRQTNEKLFF.

The rearrangement uses TRBV16 and TRBJ1-2; a possible D gene is TRBD1 (5 bases). V gave up 2 bases and J gave up 5 bases, with 21 bases separating them. The CDR3 length is 17 residues. Germline V gene sequence: CDR1 KGHSY, CDR2 FQNENV. The CDR3 sequence: CASSQGQTLKVAYGYTF. DNA for the CDR3: TGTGCCAGCAGCCAAGGACAAACCCTAAAGGTGGCGTATGGCTACACCTTC.

J is TRBJ1-1 and V is TRBV5-1; maybe TRBD1 (6 bases). Germline V gene sequence: CDR1 SGHRS, CDR2 YFSETQ. Trimming shortened V by 4 bases and J by 4 bases, and 17 bases separated the two germline ends. The CDR3 covers 15 residues. CDR3 protein: CASSPVIQGGTEAFF. The DNA for the CDR3 is TGCGCCAGCAGCCCAGTTATACAGGGCGGCACTGAAGCTTTCTTT.

This CDR3 reads CASSPNTGLTNYGYTF. The CDR3 nucleotides read TGTGCCAGCAGCCCAAATACAGGATTAACTAACTATGGCTACACCTTC. The chain recombines TRBV9 with TRBJ1-2; the D gene is possibly TRBD1 (5 bases). Germline V CDR1 and CDR2: SGDLS, YYNGEE. This CDR3 contains 16 residues. V lost 4 bases, J lost 0 bases, and 16 bases lay in between. Drawing the rest from reference TRBV9 and TRBJ1-2, the complete variable domain is DSGVTQTPKHLITATGQRVTLRCSPRSGDLSVYWYQQSLDQGLQFLIQYYNGEERAKGNILERFSAQQFPDLHSELNLSSLELGDSALYFCASSPNTGLTNYGYTFGSGTRLTVV.

V is TRBV19 and J is TRBJ1-2; 7 positions match TRBD1. This CDR3 contains 18 residues. The trim removed 0 bases at V and 4 bases at J, leaving 14 bases unmatched. Germline values: CDR1 LNHDA, CDR2 SQIVND (reference sequence). The CDR3 loop reads CASSIDRPSRQGIYGYTF. The CDR3 DNA follows: TGTGCCAGTAGTATAGATAGGCCCTCCAGACAGGGCATCTATGGCTACACCTTC.

CDR3 amino acids: CASSTRTGSDTGELFF. In DNA form, the CDR3 reads TGTGCCAGCAGCACACGGACAGGGTCCGACACCGGGGAGCTGTTTTTT. The chain employs TRBV7-3 and TRBJ2-2, with 8 bases fitting TRBD1. The germline V gene has CDR1 SGHTA and CDR2 FQGTGA. The CDR3 consists of 16 residues. V was clipped by 5 bases and J by 3 bases; unmatched bases: 8.

The CDR3 reads CASSLEGNEKLFF. Written as DNA, the CDR3 is TGCGCCAGCAGCTTGGAAGGGAACGAAAAACTGTTTTTT. The gene calls are TRBV5-1 and TRBJ1-4; D gene uncertain. Trimming removed 0 bases at V and 8 bases at J, with 8 bases between. The V gene's germline CDR1 is SGHRS and CDR2 YFSETQ. The CDR3 runs to 13 residues.

This rearrangement joins TRBV7-2 to TRBJ2-3, with 9 bases identical to TRBD1. Germline-derived CDR1 and CDR2 are SGHTA and FQGNSA. The CDR3 runs 15 residues. V lost 3 bases, J lost 8 bases, and 9 bases stayed unmatched. The CDR3 DNA sequence: TGTGCCAGCAGCTTGACAGGGGGGCTTGAGGGTACGCAGTATTTT. Amino acids: CASSLTGGLEGTQYF.

This chain links TRBV11-3 with TRBJ1-6, with 7 bases aligning to TRBD1. J lost 8 bases, V lost 5 bases, and 12 bases had no gene match. The CDR3 extends over 16 amino acids. The germline V gene has CDR1 SGHNT and CDR2 YENEEA. This CDR3 reads CASSPARGDSYSPLHF. The DNA for the CDR3 is TGTGCCAGCAGCCCCGCAAGAGGGGACAGCTATTCACCCCTCCACTTT.

The chain carries TRBV5-1 and TRBJ1-3; D not resolved. Trimming pared 0 bases from V and 0 bases from J, leaving 10 bases between. The CDR3 sequence is 16 residues long. CDR1 SGHRS and CDR2 YFSETQ come from the germline V gene. Here the CDR3 reads CASSLAPGSSGNTIYF. The DNA for the CDR3 is TGCGCCAGCAGCTTGGCGCCCGGTAGCTCTGGAAACACCATATATTTT.

The chain combines TRBV9 with TRBJ2-1; the match to TRBD2 covers 7 bases. The CDR3 has 16 residues. V gave up 6 bases and J gave up 7 bases; unmatched junction bases: 16. From germline, CDR1 is SGDLS and CDR2 YYNGEE. The CDR3 loop is CASTLDGGGMRNEQFF. For the CDR3, the DNA is TGTGCCAGCACCCTGGATGGGGGGGGAATGAGGAATGAGCAGTTCTTC.

This chain connects TRBV15 to TRBJ2-7, with D perhaps TRBD1 (5 bases). This CDR3 contains 15 residues. CDR1 LNHNV and CDR2 YYDKDF come from the germline V gene (reference sequence). Deletions cut 0 bases from V and 2 bases from J, with 11 bases between. As DNA, the CDR3 is TGTGCCACCAGCAGAGATTGGACAAGCACCTACGAGCAGTACTTC. Its protein product is CATSRDWTSTYEQYF.

This clone was picked up a small number of times. CDR3 DNA sequence: TGTGCCAGCAGCGGCCCTACGGTTCGGGGCTCTTATGGCTACACCTTC. It translates to CASSGPTVRGSYGYTF. This chain uses TRBV2 with TRBJ1-2, with D possibly TRBD1 on 5 matching bases. The CDR3 sequence is 16 residues long. Germline CDR1 SNHLY, CDR2 FYNNEI. Trimming removed 6 bases at V and 5 bases at J, with 22 bases between.

The gene calls are TRBV5-8 and TRBJ1-6, with TRBD1 matching 7 bases. The CDR3 extends over 15 amino acids. V was pared by 4 bases and J by 8 bases, with 9 bases of the junction left unmatched. CDR1 is SGHTS, CDR2 YDEGEE, per germline. This chain's CDR3 is CASSRGGGIDSPLHF. The CDR3 DNA is TGTGCCAGCAGCAGAGGGGGCGGGATTGATTCACCCCTCCACTTT.

The V and J genes are TRBV6-2 or TRBV6-3 and TRBJ1-5; no firm D call. Germline V gives CDR1 MNHEY, CDR2 SVGEGT. The CDR3 loop spans 14 amino acids. Between the trimmed V and J ends, which lost 2 bases and 3 bases, there was a span of 8 bases. The CDR3 here is CASSYRLDNQPQHF. The DNA of the CDR3 is TGTGCCAGCAGTTACCGGTTGGACAATCAGCCCCAGCATTTT.

About this clone: At the DNA level, this CDR3 is encoded by other sequences in the same sample as well. This rearrangement joins TRBV14 to TRBJ1-2; D remains unclear. V gave up 3 bases and J gave up 0 bases, with 2 bases separating them. CDR3 length: 12 amino acids. The germline gives CDR1 SGHDN, CDR2 FVKESK. The CDR3, as DNA: TGTGCCAGCAGCCAGACTAACTATGGCTACACCTTC. Its translation is CASSQTNYGYTF.

This clone came up a few times. This chain uses TRBV14 with TRBJ2-1; 15 bases align to TRBD2. J gave up 5 bases and V 0 bases, and 17 bases lay outside the gene matches. In germline, CDR1 is SGHDN, CDR2 FVKESK. The CDR3 has 22 amino acids. CDR3 coding DNA: TGTGCCAGCAGCCAAGATTGGGGGACTAGCGGGAGGCGGTGGGATCTCCACAATGAGCAGTTCTTC. Encoded protein: CASSQDWGTSGRRWDLHNEQFF. Filled out from reference TRBV14 and TRBJ2-1, the complete variable domain reads EAGVTQFPSHSVIEKGQTVTLRCDPISGHDNLYWYRRVMGKEIKFLLHFVKESKQDESGMPNNRFLAERTGGTYSTLKVQPAELEDSGVYFCASSQDWGTSGRRWDLHNEQFFGPGTRLTVL.

The chain recombines TRBV7-3 with TRBJ2-3; no firm D call. Per the germline V gene, CDR1 is SGHTA and CDR2 is FQGTGA. The V end was cut by 1 base, the J end by 1 base, with 12 bases between. CDR3 length equals 16 residues. CDR3 sequence: CASSLIRLRGTDTQYF. CDR3 in DNA: TGTGCCAGCAGCTTAATCAGACTGCGCGGCACAGATACGCAGTATTTT.

The chain has TRBV27 and TRBJ2-1; possible D gene TRBD1, 8 bases. The CDR3 spans 16 residues. Trimming removed 3 bases from V and 6 bases from J, with 18 bases in between. In germline, CDR1 is MNHEY, CDR2 SMNVEV (reference sequence). The CDR3: CASSFYTGGATNEQFF. CDR3 nucleotides: TGTGCCAGCAGTTTCTATACAGGGGGGGCAACCAATGAGCAGTTCTTC.

This clone has just one count. The genes are TRBV7-2 and TRBJ1-5; weak D call: TRBD1 (5 bases). Trimming cost V 0 bases and J 4 bases, with 7 bases left between them. This CDR3 has 14 residues. CDR1 is SGHTA and CDR2 is FQGNSA in the germline V gene. CDR3 loop: CASSLASGNQPQHF. CDR3 sequence (DNA): TGTGCCAGCAGCTTAGCGTCAGGGAATCAGCCCCAGCATTTT. Full variable domain (rest looked up from reference TRBV7-2 and TRBJ1-5): GAGVSQSPSNKVTEKGKDVELRCDPISGHTALYWYRQSLGQGLEFLIYFQGNSAPDKSGLPSDRFSAERTGGSVSTLTIQRTQQEDSAVYLCASSLASGNQPQHFGDGTRLSIL.

In this sample, this clone turned up once. The chain is built from TRBV27 and TRBJ1-2; TRBD1 might be the D (6 bases). Germline V gives CDR1 MNHEY, CDR2 SMNVEV (reference sequence). V lost 6 bases and J 6 bases, leaving 20 bases between the germline ends. The CDR3 length is 15 residues. This chain's CDR3 is CASSPQGRSFDGYTF. CDR3 in DNA: TGTGCCAGCAGCCCACAGGGACGAAGTTTCGATGGCTACACCTTC.